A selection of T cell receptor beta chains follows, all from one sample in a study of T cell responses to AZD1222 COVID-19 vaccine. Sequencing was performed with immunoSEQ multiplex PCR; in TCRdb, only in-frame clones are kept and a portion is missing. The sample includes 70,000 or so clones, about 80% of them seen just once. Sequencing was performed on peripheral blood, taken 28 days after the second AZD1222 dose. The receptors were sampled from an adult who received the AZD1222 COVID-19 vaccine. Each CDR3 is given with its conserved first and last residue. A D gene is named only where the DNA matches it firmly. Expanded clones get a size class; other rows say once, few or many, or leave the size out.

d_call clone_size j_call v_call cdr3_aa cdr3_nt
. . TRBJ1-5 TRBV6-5 CASSYAPGNQPQHF TGTGCCAGCAGTTACGCCCCGGGCAATCAGCCCCAGCATTTT
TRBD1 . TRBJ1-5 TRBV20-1 CSASGGQGDDQPQHF TGCAGTGCTAGTGGGGGACAGGGAGACGATCAGCCCCAGCATTTT
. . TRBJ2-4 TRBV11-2 CASSRERGADQYF TGTGCCAGCAGCCGAGAAAGGGGGGCAGATCAGTACTTC
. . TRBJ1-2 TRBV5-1 CASSLARDGYTF TGCGCCAGCAGCTTGGCCAGGGATGGCTACACCTTC
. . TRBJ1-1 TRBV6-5 CASSYSQIMNTEAFF TGTGCCAGCAGTTACTCGCAGATCATGAACACTGAAGCTTTCTTT
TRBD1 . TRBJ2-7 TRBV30 CAWGWDSSYEQYF TGTGCCTGGGGATGGGACAGCTCCTACGAGCAGTACTTC
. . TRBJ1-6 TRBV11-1 CASSLSDGGKPLHF TGTGCCAGCAGCCTCTCCGACGGAGGAAAACCCCTCCACTTT
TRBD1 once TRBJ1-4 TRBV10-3 CAISGGQGNEKLFF TGTGCCATCAGTGGTGGACAGGGAAACGAAAAACTGTTTTTT
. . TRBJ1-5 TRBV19 CASSMGRVWHF TGTGCCAGTAGTATGGGTAGAGTGTGGCATTTT
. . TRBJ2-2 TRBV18 CASSPLYTNTGELFF TGTGCCAGCTCACCCTTATACACGAACACCGGGGAGCTGTTTTTT
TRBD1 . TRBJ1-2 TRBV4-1 CASSQGAGTGAPGYTF TGCGCCAGCAGCCAGGGGGCAGGGACAGGGGCTCCTGGCTACACCTTC
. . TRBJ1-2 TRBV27 CASRSGNRAFDYGYTF TGTGCCAGCAGGAGCGGGAATCGGGCCTTTGACTATGGCTACACCTTC
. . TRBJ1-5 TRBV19 CASSARPSADQPQHF TGTGCCAGTAGTGCCCGTCCGAGTGCGGATCAGCCCCAGCATTTT
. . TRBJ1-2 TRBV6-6 CASSSGEGYTF TGTGCCAGCAGTTCAGGGGAGGGCTACACCTTC
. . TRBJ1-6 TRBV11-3 CASSVGLNSPLHF TGTGCCAGCAGCGTAGGATTAAATTCACCCCTCCACTTT
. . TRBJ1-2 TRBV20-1 CSAGTGYGYTF TGCAGTGCCGGGACGGGCTATGGCTACACCTTC
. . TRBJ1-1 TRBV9 CASSPREGGMNTEAFF TGTGCCAGCAGCCCCCGGGAAGGTGGAATGAACACTGAAGCTTTCTTT
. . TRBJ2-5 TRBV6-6 CASSRGVGETQYF TGTGCCAGCAGCCGCGGCGTGGGGGAGACCCAGTACTTC
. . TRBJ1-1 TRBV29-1 CSVEIQVGTEAFF TGCAGCGTTGAGATCCAGGTTGGCACTGAAGCTTTCTTT
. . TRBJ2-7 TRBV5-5 CASSPDVDSYEQYF TGTGCCAGCAGCCCCGACGTGGACTCCTACGAGCAGTACTTC
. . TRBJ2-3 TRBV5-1 CASSAQGSDTQYF TGCGCCAGCAGCGCTCAGGGTTCGGATACGCAGTATTTT
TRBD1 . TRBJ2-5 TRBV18 CASSPGTGGEETQYF TGTGCCAGCTCACCCGGGACAGGGGGTGAGGAGACCCAGTACTTC
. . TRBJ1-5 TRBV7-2 CASSPREGYSNQPQHF TGTGCCAGCAGCCCTAGGGAGGGTTATAGCAATCAGCCCCAGCATTTT
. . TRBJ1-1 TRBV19 CASRQITDTEAFF TGTGCCAGCAGACAGATTACCGACACTGAAGCTTTCTTT
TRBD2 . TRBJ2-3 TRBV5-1 CASTRTSETDTQYF TGCGCCAGCACCCGGACTAGCGAAACAGATACGCAGTATTTT
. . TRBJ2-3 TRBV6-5 CASSSLQGADTQYF TGTGCCAGCAGTTCCTTACAGGGCGCAGATACGCAGTATTTT
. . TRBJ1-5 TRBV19 CASSSSFGQPQHF TGTGCCAGTAGTAGCAGTTTCGGTCAGCCCCAGCATTTT
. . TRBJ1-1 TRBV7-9 CASSHEAQLDTEAFF TGTGCCAGCAGCCATGAGGCACAGTTAGACACTGAAGCTTTCTTT
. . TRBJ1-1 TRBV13 CASSLETREAFF TGTGCCAGCAGCTTAGAGACCCGTGAAGCTTTCTTT
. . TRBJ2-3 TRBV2 CASSEASGGAGDTQYF TGTGCCAGCAGTGAAGCTTCCGGGGGCGCGGGAGATACGCAGTATTTT
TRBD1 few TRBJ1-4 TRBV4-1 CASSQPGGTNEKLFF TGCGCCAGCAGCCAACCAGGGGGCACTAATGAAAAACTGTTTTTT
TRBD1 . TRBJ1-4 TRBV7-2 CASSNPGGASQKLFF TGTGCCAGCAGCAACCCAGGGGGCGCATCGCAAAAACTGTTTTTT
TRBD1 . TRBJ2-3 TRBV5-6 CASSSILQGASTDTQYF TGTGCCAGCAGCTCGATCCTACAGGGGGCGAGCACAGATACGCAGTATTTT
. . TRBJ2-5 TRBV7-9 CASSLSSAETQYF TGTGCCAGCAGCTTATCATCCGCAGAGACCCAGTACTTC
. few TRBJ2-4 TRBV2 CASSGRGGKNIQYF TGTGCCAGCAGTGGACGAGGGGGGAAAAACATTCAGTACTTC
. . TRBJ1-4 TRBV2 CASSERENNEKLFF TGTGCCAGCAGTGAAAGGGAAAATAATGAAAAACTGTTTTTT
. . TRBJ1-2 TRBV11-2 CASTHGVKSNYGYTF TGTGCCAGCACCCACGGTGTGAAGTCTAACTATGGCTACACCTTC
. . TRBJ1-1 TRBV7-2 CASSLATRTSNTEAFF TGTGCCAGCAGCTTAGCTACCCGGACATCGAACACTGAAGCTTTCTTT
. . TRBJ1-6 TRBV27 CASSLLASANSPLHF TGTGCCAGCAGTTTACTGGCGTCCGCTAATTCACCCCTCCACTTT
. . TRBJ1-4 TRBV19 CASSIGRGNEKLFF TGTGCCAGTAGTATAGGCAGGGGTAATGAAAAACTGTTTTTT
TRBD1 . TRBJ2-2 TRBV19 CASSLPGTGEAGELFF TGTGCCAGTAGTCTCCCCGGGACAGGGGAGGCGGGGGAGCTGTTTTTT
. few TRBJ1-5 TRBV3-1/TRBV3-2 CASSQGSGGGSNQPQHF TGTGCCAGCAGCCAAGGAAGTGGTGGAGGTAGCAATCAGCCCCAGCATTTT
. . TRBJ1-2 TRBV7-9 CASSLGTTVIDGYTF TGTGCCAGCAGCTTAGGTACGACAGTTATAGATGGCTACACCTTC
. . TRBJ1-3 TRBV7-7 CASSQGMGGNTIYF TGTGCCAGCAGCCAGGGGATGGGCGGAAACACCATATATTTT
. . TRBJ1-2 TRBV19 CASSINQGGYGYTF TGTGCCAGTAGTATAAACCAGGGCGGGTATGGCTACACCTTC
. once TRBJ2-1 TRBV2 CASRGSYNEQFF TGTGCCAGCAGGGGGTCCTACAATGAGCAGTTCTTC
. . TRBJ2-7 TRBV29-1 CSVEGVLTSEQYF TGCAGCGTTGAGGGGGTATTAACCTCCGAGCAGTACTTC
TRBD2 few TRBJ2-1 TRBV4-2 CASSQPGWASGGPHRGDEQFF TGTGCCAGCAGCCAACCTGGTTGGGCTAGCGGGGGGCCCCACCGAGGCGATGAGCAGTTCTTC
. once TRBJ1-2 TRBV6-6 CASSVTGAWENGYTF TGTGCCAGCAGTGTGACCGGAGCCTGGGAAAATGGCTACACCTTC
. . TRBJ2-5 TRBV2 CASSVQETQYF TGTGCCAGCAGTGTTCAAGAGACCCAGTACTTC
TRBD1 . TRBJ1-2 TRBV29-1 CSPGTALGYTF TGCAGCCCCGGGACAGCTTTAGGCTACACCTTC
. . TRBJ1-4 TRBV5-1 CASSFSGRDEKLFF TGCGCCAGCAGCTTCTCCGGACGGGATGAAAAACTGTTTTTT
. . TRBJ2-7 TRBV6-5 CASSYGQIYEQYF TGTGCCAGCAGCTATGGACAGATCTACGAGCAGTACTTC
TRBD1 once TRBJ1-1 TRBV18 CASSPGTGEAFF TGTGCCAGCTCACCAGGGACAGGTGAAGCTTTCTTT
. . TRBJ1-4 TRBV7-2 CASSTYPRANEKLFF TGTGCCAGCAGCACGTATCCCAGGGCTAATGAAAAACTGTTTTTT